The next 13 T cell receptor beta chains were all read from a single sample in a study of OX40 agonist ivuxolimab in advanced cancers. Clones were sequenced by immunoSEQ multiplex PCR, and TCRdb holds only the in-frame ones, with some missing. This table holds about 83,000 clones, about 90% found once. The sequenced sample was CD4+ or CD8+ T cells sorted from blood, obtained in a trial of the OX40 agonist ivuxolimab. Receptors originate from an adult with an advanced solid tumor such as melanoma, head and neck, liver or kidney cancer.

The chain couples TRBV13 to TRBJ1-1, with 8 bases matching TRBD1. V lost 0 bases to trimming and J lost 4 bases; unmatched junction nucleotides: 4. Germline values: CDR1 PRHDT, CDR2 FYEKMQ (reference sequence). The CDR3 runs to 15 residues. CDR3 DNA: TGTGCCAGCAGCTTAGGCCCAACAGGGGGCACTGAAGCTTTCTTT. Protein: CASSLGPTGGTEAFF.

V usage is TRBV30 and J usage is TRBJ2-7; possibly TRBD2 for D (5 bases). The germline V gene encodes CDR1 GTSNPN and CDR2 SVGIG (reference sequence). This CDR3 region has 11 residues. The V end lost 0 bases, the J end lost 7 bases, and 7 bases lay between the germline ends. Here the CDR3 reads CAWSVLGEQYF. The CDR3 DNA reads TGTGCCTGGAGTGTACTAGGGGAGCAGTACTTC.

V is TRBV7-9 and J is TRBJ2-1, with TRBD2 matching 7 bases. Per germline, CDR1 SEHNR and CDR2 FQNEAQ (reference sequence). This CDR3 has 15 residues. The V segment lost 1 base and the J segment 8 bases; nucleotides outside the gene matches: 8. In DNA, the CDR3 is TGTGCCAGCAGCTTAGGAACCGGGAGGAACGATGAGCAGTTCTTC. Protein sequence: CASSLGTGRNDEQFF.

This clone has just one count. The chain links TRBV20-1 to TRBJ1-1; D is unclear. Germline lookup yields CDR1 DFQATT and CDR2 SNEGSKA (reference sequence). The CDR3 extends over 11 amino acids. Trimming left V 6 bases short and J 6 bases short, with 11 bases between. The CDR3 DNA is TGCAGTGCCCTGGGGTTCCCTGAAGCTTTCTTT. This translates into CSALGFPEAFF.

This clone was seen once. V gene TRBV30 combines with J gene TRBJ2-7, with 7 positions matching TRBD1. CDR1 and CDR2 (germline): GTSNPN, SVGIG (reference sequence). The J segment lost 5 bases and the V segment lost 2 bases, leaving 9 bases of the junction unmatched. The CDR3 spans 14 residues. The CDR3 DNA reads TGTGCCTGGAGTCCTCACAGGGGTCGCCACGAGCAGTACGTC. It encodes CAWSPHRGRHEQYV.

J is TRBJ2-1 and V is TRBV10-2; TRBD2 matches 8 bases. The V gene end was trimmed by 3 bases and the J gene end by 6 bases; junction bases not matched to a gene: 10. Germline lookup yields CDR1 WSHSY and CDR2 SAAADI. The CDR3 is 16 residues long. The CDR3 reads CASSDSGGPVGNEQFF. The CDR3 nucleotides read TGCGCCAGCAGTGATTCGGGAGGGCCAGTAGGCAATGAGCAGTTCTTC.

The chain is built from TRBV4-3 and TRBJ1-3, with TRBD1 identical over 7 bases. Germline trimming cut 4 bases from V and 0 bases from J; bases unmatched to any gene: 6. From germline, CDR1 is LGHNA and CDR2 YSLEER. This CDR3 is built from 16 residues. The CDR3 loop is CASSPEDRFSGNTIYF. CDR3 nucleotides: TGCGCCAGCAGCCCCGAGGACAGGTTCTCTGGAAACACCATATATTTT.

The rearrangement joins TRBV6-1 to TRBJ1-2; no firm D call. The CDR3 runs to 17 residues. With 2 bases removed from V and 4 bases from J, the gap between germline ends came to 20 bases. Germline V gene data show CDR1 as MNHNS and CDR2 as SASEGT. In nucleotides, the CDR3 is TGTGCCAGCAGTGAACACTGGGAGGCTCGGTTTGTCTATGGCTACACCTTC. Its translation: CASSEHWEARFVYGYTF.

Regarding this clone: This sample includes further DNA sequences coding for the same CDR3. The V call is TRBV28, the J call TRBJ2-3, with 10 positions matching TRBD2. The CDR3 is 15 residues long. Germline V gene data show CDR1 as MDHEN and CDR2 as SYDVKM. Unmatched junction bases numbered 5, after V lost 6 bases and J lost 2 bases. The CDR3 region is CASSFLAGVTDTQYF. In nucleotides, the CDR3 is TGTGCCAGCAGCTTCCTAGCGGGGGTCACAGATACGCAGTATTTT.

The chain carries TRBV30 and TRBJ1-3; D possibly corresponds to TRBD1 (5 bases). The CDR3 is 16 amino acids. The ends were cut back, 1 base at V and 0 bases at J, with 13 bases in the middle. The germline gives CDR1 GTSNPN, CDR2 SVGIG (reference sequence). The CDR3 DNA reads TGTGCCTGGAGTGGGGCAGGGTGGAACTCTGGAAACACCATATATTTT. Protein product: CAWSGAGWNSGNTIYF.

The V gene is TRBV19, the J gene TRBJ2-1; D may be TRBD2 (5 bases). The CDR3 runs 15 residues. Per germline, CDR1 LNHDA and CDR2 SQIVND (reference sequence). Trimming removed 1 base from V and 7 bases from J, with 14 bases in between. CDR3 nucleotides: TGTGCCAGTAGTATAGGACTTAGACGAGGGAATGAGCAGTTCTTC. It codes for CASSIGLRRGNEQFF.

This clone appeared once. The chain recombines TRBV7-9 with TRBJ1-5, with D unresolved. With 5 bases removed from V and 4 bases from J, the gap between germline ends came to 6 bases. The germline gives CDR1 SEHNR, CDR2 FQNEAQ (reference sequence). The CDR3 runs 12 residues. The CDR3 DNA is TGTGCCAGCAGCCAACAAAATCAGCCCCAGCATTTT. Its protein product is CASSQQNQPQHF.

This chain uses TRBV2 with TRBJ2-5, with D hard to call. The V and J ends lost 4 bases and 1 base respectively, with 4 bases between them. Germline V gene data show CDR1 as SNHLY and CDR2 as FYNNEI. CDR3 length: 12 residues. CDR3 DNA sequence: TGTGCCAGCAGTGGGACCCAAGAGACCCAGTACTTC. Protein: CASSGTQETQYF. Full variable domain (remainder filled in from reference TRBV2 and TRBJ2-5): EPEVTQTPSHQVTQMGQEVILRCVPISNHLYFYWYRQILGQKVEFLVSFYNNEISEKSEIFDDQFSVERPDGSNFTLKIRSTKLEDSAMYFCASSGTQETQYFGPGTRLLVL.